Listed below are T cell receptor beta chains from one sample, sequenced in a study of breast tumors, draining lymph nodes, adjacent tissues. TCRdb re-called the multiplex PCR reads through MiXCR, storing one row per CDR3 protein. In the table there are hundreds of thousands of distinct CDR3 sequences, less than 40% of which are singletons. The sequenced material came from axillary lymph node tissue. These receptors were taken from a female donor with breast cancer. Some clones in this sample may be carry-over from other donors' samples. Each CDR3 is given with its conserved first and last residue. Each record gives: D gene, J gene, V gene, clone size, CDR3 DNA, CDR3 protein. D genes are given only for firm matches. A row's size may be missing; if present it is once, few, many or a size class.

TRBD2 | TRBJ2-7 | TRBV5-1 | many | TGCGCCAGCAGCTTTGGAGCGGGGGCCTCCTACGAGCAGTACTTC | CASSFGAGASYEQYF
TRBD1 | TRBJ1-1 | TRBV12-3/TRBV12-4 | - | TGTGCCAGCAGTTTAGGGACAGGTTCGTGGACTGAAGCTTTCTTT | CASSLGTGSWTEAFF
- | TRBJ2-6 | TRBV5-6 | many | TGTGCCAGCAGCACTTGGGGACGTGGGGCCAACGTCCTGACTTTC | CASSTWGRGANVLTF
- | TRBJ2-3 | TRBV20-1 | many | TGCAGTTTACCTCATCCTAGCACAGATACGCAGTATTTT | CSLPHPSTDTQYF
- | TRBJ1-6 | TRBV20-1 | many | TGCAGTGCTGCCCCCCGGTCCTATAATTCACCCCTCCACTTT | CSAAPRSYNSPLHF
- | TRBJ2-1 | TRBV27 | few | TGTGCCAGCAGTTTCGGGGACACCACTGAGCAGTTCTTC | CASSFGDTTEQFF
TRBD2 | TRBJ2-1 | TRBV12-3/TRBV12-4 | - | TGTGCCAGCAGTTTCCTCCTAGGTGCGCTAGCGGGAGGGCCGTACAATGAGCAGTTCTTC | CASSFLLGALAGGPYNEQFF
- | TRBJ2-7 | TRBV18 | - | TGTGCCAGCTCACCACCTGCAGGGACTTTGTCCGAGCAGTACTTC | CASSPPAGTLSEQYF
- | TRBJ1-4 | TRBV9 | many | TGTGCCGAGCAAAATTTCGGGGTCTTTAATGAAAAACTGTTTTTT | CAEQNFGVFNEKLFF
- | TRBJ2-6 | TRBV7-9 | many | TGTGCCAGTTCAGTGGAGGGGGCCAACGTCCTGACTTTC | CASSVEGANVLTF
TRBD2 | TRBJ2-1 | TRBV11-3 | many | TGTGCCAGCAGCCCGAGCGGGAGGGCCAGCTCCTACAATGAGCAGTTCTTC | CASSPSGRASSYNEQFF
- | TRBJ2-2 | TRBV5-1 | many | TGCGCCAGCAGACTTGGACGTACCGGGGAGCTGTTTTTT | CASRLGRTGELFF
TRBD1 | TRBJ2-5 | TRBV6-4 | many | TGTGCCAGCTTCGCCCGGGACAGGTTGAACTTC | CASFARDRLNF
TRBD1 | TRBJ1-3 | TRBV7-9 | many | TGTGCCAGCAGCCCATGGACAGGGGGGATGACGTCTGGAAACACCATATATTTT | CASSPWTGGMTSGNTIYF
- | TRBJ1-6 | TRBV2 | many | TGTGCCAGCAGTAGGACATTACCCCTCCACTTT | CASSRTLPLHF
TRBD1 | TRBJ1-2 | TRBV20-1 | - | TGCAGTGCTAGAACCGGGACAGGGATCTATGGCTACACCTTC | CSARTGTGIYGYTF
TRBD1 | TRBJ2-7 | TRBV7-2 | - | TGTGCCAGCAGCTCCCCAGGGGGTTACTACGGGCAGTACTTC | CASSSPGGYYGQYF
TRBD2 | TRBJ2-3 | TRBV5-4 | - | TGTGCCAGCAGCTTGGCAGGGAGGGCAGATACGCAGTATTTT | CASSLAGRADTQYF
- | TRBJ2-6 | TRBV12-3/TRBV12-4 | many | TGTGCCAGCACTTCCCCTAGAGGAGCGTCGGGGGCCAACGTCCTGACTTTC | CASTSPRGASGANVLTF
- | TRBJ2-5 | TRBV7-9 | - | TGTGCCAGCAGCCCTGGGACTAGAACGGGACAGGGAGGGGAGACCCAGTACTTC | CASSPGTRTGQGGETQYF
TRBD2 | TRBJ2-3 | TRBV7-9 | - | TGTGCCAGCAGATACGGACTAGCGGGAGCAGATACGCAGTATTTT | CASRYGLAGADTQYF
TRBD2 | TRBJ2-1 | TRBV15 | many | TGTGCCACCAGCAGAGATTTTAGCGGGAGCAATGAGCAGTTCTTC | CATSRDFSGSNEQFF